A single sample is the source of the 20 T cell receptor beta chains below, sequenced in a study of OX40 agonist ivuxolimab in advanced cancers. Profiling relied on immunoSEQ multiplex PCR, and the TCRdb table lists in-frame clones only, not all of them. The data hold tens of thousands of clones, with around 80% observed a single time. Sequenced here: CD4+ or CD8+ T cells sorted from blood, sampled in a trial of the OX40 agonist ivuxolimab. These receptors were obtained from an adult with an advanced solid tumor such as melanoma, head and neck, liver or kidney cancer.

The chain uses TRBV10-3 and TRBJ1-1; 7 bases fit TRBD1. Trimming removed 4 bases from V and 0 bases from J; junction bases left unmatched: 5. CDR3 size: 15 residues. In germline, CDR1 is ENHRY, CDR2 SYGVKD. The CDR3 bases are TGTGCCATCAGTGTGAGACAGGGCGTGAACACTGAAGCTTTCTTT. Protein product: CAISVRQGVNTEAFF.

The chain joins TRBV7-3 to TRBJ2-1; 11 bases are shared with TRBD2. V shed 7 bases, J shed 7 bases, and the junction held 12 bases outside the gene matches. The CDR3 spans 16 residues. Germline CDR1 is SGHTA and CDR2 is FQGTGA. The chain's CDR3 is CASTALQLAGVNEQFF. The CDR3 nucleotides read TGTGCCAGCACAGCTTTACAACTAGCGGGAGTGAATGAGCAGTTCTTC.

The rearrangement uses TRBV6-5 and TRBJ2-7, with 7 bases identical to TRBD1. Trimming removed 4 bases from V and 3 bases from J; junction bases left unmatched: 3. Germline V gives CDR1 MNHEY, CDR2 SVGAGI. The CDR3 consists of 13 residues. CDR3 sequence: CASSSDRVYEQYV. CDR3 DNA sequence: TGTGCCAGCAGTTCAGACAGGGTCTACGAGCAGTACGTC.

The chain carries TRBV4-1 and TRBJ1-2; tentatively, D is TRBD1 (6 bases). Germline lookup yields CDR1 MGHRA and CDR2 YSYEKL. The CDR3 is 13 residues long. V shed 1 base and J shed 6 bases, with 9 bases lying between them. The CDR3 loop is CASSQVNRDGYTF. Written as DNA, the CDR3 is TGCGCCAGCAGCCAAGTAAACAGGGATGGCTACACCTTC.

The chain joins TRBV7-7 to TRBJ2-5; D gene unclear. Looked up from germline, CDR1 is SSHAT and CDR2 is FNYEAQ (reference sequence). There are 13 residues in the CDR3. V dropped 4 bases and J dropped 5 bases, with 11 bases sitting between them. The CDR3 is CASSSSVGETQYF. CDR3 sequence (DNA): TGTGCCAGCAGCTCAAGCGTCGGGGAGACCCAGTACTTC.

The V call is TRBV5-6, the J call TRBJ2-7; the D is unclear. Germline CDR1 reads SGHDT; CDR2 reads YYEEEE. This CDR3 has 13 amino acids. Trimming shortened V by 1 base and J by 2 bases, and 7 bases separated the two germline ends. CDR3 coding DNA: TGTGCCAGCAGCTTGAAGTCAGCCTACGAGCAGTACGTC. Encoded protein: CASSLKSAYEQYV.

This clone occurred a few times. The CDR3 loop is CASSQETSGTDTQYF. CDR3 nucleotides: TGCGCCAGCAGCCAAGAAACTAGCGGGACAGATACGCAGTATTTT. The V call is TRBV4-1, the J call TRBJ2-3; TRBD2 matches at 9 bases. V lost 0 bases and J lost 3; bases outside the gene matches: 1. The CDR3 totals 15 residues. The germline V gene encodes CDR1 MGHRA and CDR2 YSYEKL.

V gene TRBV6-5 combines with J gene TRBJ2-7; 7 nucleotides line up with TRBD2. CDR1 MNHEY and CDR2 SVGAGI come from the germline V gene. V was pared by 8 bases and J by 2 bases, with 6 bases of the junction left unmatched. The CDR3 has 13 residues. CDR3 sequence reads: CASGAGVTYEQYF. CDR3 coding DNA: TGTGCCAGCGGGGCGGGAGTCACCTACGAGCAGTACTTC.

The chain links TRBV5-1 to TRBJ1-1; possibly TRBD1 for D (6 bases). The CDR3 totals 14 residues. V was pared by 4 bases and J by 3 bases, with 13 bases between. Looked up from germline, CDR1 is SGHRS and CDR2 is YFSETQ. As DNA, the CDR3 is TGCGCCAGCAGCCCAGGGGCAGAGGACACTGAAGCTTTCTTT. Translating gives CASSPGAEDTEAFF. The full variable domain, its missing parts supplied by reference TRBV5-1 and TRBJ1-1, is KAGVTQTPRYLIKTRGQQVTLSCSPISGHRSVSWYQQTPGQGLQFLFEYFSETQRNKGNFPGRFSGRQFSNSRSEMNVSTLELGDSALYLCASSPGAEDTEAFFGQGTRLTVV.

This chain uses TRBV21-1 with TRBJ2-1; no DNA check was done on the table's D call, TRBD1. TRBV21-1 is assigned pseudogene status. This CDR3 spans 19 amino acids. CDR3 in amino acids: CASSKDRDRSSGTYNEQFF. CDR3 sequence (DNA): TGTGCCAGCAGCAAAGACCGGGACAGGTCTAGTGGGACCTACAATGAGCAGTTCTTC.

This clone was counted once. The CDR3 reads CASSQDLDRVKSPLHF. The CDR3 DNA is TGCGCCAGCAGCCAGGACCTAGACAGGGTGAAATCACCCCTCCACTTT. V is TRBV4-1 and J is TRBJ1-6, with 7 bases fitting TRBD1. The germline CDR1 and CDR2 sequences are MGHRA and YSYEKL. This CDR3 spans 16 amino acids. V gave up 3 bases and J gave up 10 bases; unmatched junction bases: 12.

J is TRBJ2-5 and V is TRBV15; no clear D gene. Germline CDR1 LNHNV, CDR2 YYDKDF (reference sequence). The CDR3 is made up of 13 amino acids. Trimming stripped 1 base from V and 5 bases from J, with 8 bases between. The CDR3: CATSRGPGETQYF. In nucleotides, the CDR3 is TGTGCCACCAGCAGAGGTCCAGGCGAGACCCAGTACTTC. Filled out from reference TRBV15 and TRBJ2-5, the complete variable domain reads DAMVIQNPRYQVTQFGKPVTLSCSQTLNHNVMYWYQQKSSQAPKLLFHYYDKDFNNEADTPDNFQSRRPNTSFCFLDIRSPGLGDTAMYLCATSRGPGETQYFGPGTRLLVL.

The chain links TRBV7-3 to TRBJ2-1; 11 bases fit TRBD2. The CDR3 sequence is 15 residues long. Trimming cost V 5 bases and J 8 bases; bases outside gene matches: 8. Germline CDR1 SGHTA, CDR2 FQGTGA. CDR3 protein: CASSGLAGGADEQFF. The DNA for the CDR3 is TGTGCCAGCAGCGGCCTAGCGGGGGGCGCCGATGAGCAGTTCTTC.

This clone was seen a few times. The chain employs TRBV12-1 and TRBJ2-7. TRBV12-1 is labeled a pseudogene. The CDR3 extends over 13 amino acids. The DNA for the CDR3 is TGTGCCAGCAGCTTTGGGCAGACCTACGAGCAGTACGTC. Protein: CASSFGQTYEQYV.

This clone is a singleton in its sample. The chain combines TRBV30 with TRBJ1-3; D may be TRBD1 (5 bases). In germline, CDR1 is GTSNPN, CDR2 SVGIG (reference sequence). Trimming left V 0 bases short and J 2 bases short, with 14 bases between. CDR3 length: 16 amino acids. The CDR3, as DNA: TGTGCCTGGAGTGTACCGGGGGGGATTGCTGGAAACACCATATATTTT. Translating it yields CAWSVPGGIAGNTIYF.

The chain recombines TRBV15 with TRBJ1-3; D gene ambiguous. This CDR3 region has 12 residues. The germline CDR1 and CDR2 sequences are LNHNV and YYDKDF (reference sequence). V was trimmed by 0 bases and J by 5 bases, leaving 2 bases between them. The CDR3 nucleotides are TGTGCCACCAGCAGAGATAGAAACACCATATATTTT. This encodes CATSRDRNTIYF.

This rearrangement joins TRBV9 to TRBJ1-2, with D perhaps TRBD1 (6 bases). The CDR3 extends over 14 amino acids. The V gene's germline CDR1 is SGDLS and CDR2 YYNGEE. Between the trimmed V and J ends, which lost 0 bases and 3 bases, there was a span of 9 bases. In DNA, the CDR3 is TGTGCCAGCAGCGTAGACAGGGAAGACTATGGCTACACCTTC. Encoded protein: CASSVDREDYGYTF.

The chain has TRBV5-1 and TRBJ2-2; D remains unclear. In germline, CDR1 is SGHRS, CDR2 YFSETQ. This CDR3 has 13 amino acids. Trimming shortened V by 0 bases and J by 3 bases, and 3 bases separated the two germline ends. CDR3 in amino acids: CASSLGYTGELFF. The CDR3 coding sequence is TGCGCCAGCAGCTTGGGGTACACCGGGGAGCTGTTTTTT.

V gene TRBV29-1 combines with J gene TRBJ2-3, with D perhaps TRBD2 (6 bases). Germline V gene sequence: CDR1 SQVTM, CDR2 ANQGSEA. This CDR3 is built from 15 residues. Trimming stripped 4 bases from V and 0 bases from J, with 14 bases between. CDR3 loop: CSVGLGGTSTDTQYF. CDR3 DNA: TGCAGCGTTGGGCTTGGTGGGACTAGCACAGATACGCAGTATTTT.

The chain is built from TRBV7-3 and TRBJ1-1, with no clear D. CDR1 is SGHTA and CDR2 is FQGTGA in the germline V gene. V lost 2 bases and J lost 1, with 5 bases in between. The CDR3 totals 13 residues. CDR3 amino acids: CASSLHTNTEAFF. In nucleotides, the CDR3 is TGTGCCAGCAGCTTACACACGAACACTGAAGCTTTCTTT.